This TCR beta chain is from a study of blood T cells in healthy people across ages. Broader study findings: Bulk PBMC profiling left naive and antigen-experienced comparisons inconclusive. Long-lived donors carried more naive CD4+ cells and greater diversity than aged donors.

The V end was cut by 8 bases, the J end by 2 bases, with 10 bases between. This CDR3 spans 12 amino acids. Germline loops: CDR1 SEHNR, CDR2 FQNEAQ (reference sequence). Aged roughly 6 to 90, donors were systemically healthy Caucasians from Russia. Alongside a J-beta primer mix, a sample-barcoded 5' primer served in a second PCR lasting about 7 to 11 cycles. Each of the cDNA molecules was tagged by a template-switch adaptor with 12 random nucleotides. Each CDR3 protein gets one entry after TCRdb re-called the 5' RACE reads with MiXCR. The sample holds some 900,000 distinct CDR3 sequences, 45% to 50% seen once. As regards this clonotype: Its target is unknown.

The source of this sequence is a man aged 30-40 years in good health. Sequencing used blood. This chain links TRBV7-9 with TRBJ2-7; the D gene could be TRBD1 or TRBD2 (5 bases each). The CDR3 here is CASQLGAYEQYF. The CDR3 DNA is TGTGCCAGCCAACTGGGGGCCTACGAGCAGTACTTC.